Sequencing of this TCR beta chain was carried out in a study of CD8 T cells in Susac syndrome (dated by TCRdb to 2018 to 2020). Broadly, across the study: Of the Susac syndrome patients who were sequenced, eight were in clinical remission while about six had clinically active disease. Repertoire sequencing was used to test whether CD8+ T cell activation and differentiation in Susac syndrome was antigen driven. CD8+ T cell repertoire clonality was compared between 11 to 12 healthy donors, approximately 14 Susac syndrome patients and 15 multiple sclerosis patients. At blood withdrawal, Susac syndrome patients were therapy-naive, treated with corticosteroids (with IVIg additionally given to some), or treated with IVIg alone. Here is what the overall study found, with its caveats: The TCR sequencing and HLA analysis was acknowledged to have included a relatively small number of individuals. Over 15 Susac-specific public clones were identified in the total CD8+ repertoire, and four or five Susac-specific public clones were identified in the CD8+ TEMRA repertoire. CD8+ repertoires in Susac syndrome showed clonal expansion, which was highest in CD8+ TEMRA cells and was greater in clinically active patients than in remitting patients.

Clipping removes 1 base from V and 2 bases from J, with 17 as the unmatched junction base count. The germline V gene (reference sequence) specifies GTSNPN as CDR1 and SVGIG as CDR2. Counted from cysteine to phenylalanine, this CDR3 has 19 amino acids. Of the read, only the CDR3 DNA is kept; its 57 bases are in frame from base 1. A note on this clonotype: What antigen it recognizes has not been identified. Base qualities are not at hand, and no much larger clone is one base apart.

Peripheral blood CD8+ and CD4+ T cells from healthy donors, Susac syndrome patients and multiple sclerosis patients were profiled using high-throughput TCR beta sequencing. Susac syndrome patients met recently defined diagnostic criteria for definite or probable disease. Bulk CD8+ and CD4+ T cells were purified magnetically by negative isolation, whereas CD8+ TEMRA cells were enriched by FACS. Blood was collected in EDTA tubes and processed within 24 hours, with PBMCs isolated through density gradient centrifugation. PBMCs intended for TCR sequencing were cryopreserved in liquid nitrogen and thawed later in a water bath at 37 degrees C. Purity of sorted or isolated CD4+, CD8+ and CD8+ TEMRA cells was at least 90%. RNA was extracted using the RNeasy kit, and about 0.5 to 1 ug of the RNA was reverse transcribed with random hexamers. TCR beta CDR3 regions were amplified with the immunoSEQ multiplex PCR assay covering 54 Vbeta and 13 Jbeta segments. PCR amplification bias was corrected by using a synthetic template baseline for primer optimization and computational correction. Turning to the authors' computational methods: Only productive sequences were kept, with reads annotated to V, D and J genes according to IMGT and analyzed in immunoSEQ Analyzer. To calculate clonality, Shannon entropy was normalized by log2 of the number of productive unique sequences and then subtracted from one. Public and private clones were assessed among the 100 most prevalent clones of each patient and control. Clones were defined as Susac-specific when absent from the healthy and MS cohorts, from fewer than 1,200 published viral clones and from other ImmuneACCESS disease sequences. The public reads were run again by TCRdb, first through fastp at Q25 and then through MiXCR, and only productive beta chains were kept. CDR3 protein sequences are deduplicated, and each keeps its most common genes and DNA. The V and J calls reflect TCRdb's pipeline rather than the authors' work. This sample gives some 130,000 distinct CDR3 sequences in total; approximately 95% of them show up just once. Of the sample, under 0.2% falls within the top ten clones.

Specimen: CD8+ T cells from PBMCs. This sequence was found in a human donor with Susac syndrome. The chain uses TRBV30 and TRBJ2-7, with 10 junctional bases fitting TRBD1. The CDR3 is CAWSGDPGQGPGGAYEQYF. Read as DNA, the sequence is TGTGCCTGGAGTGGTGACCCGGGACAGGGGCCTGGGGGTGCCTACGAGCAGTACTTC.